These 10 T cell receptor beta chains were sequenced from one sample in a study of cytomegalovirus exposure and HLA in healthy donors. A multiplex PCR was run with 60 Vbeta primers and 13 Jbeta primers. Profiling relied on immunoSEQ multiplex PCR, and the TCRdb table lists in-frame clones only, not all of them. The data show around 150,000 clones, about 60% seen once. The sample was PBMCs. Receptor source: a woman aged 55-70 years in good health and CMV-seropositive.

V and J are TRBV2 and TRBJ1-2; no firm D call. Germline V gene lookup returns CDR1 SNHLY and CDR2 FYNNEI. The CDR3 runs to 15 residues. With 7 bases removed from V and 2 bases from J, the gap between germline ends came to 17 bases. The CDR3 loop is CASNPEGRLNYGYTF. DNA of the CDR3: TGTGCCAGCAATCCGGAGGGTAGGCTAAACTATGGCTACACCTTC.

The chain carries TRBV27 and TRBJ1-2; D is possibly TRBD1 (5 bases). The V end lost 2 bases, the J end lost 6 bases, and 10 bases lay between the germline ends. Per germline, CDR1 MNHEY and CDR2 SMNVEV (reference sequence). CDR3 size: 13 residues. The CDR3 is CASSLGAGDGYTF. CDR3 sequence (DNA): TGTGCCAGCAGTTTAGGGGCAGGAGATGGCTACACCTTC.

The gene calls are TRBV7-2 and TRBJ1-1; 8 bases are a match to TRBD1. Germline V gene lookup returns CDR1 SGHTA and CDR2 FQGNSA. V trimming: 4 bases; J trimming: 1 base; junction bases outside the gene matches: 5. The CDR3 loop spans 15 amino acids. CDR3 protein: CASSSQQGGNTEAFF. The CDR3 DNA reads as TGTGCCAGCAGCTCCCAACAGGGGGGGAACACTGAAGCTTTCTTT.

The rearrangement joins TRBV4-3 to TRBJ2-2; D is ambiguous. The ends were cut back, 0 bases at V and 0 bases at J, with 11 bases in the middle. The CDR3 extends over 17 amino acids. CDR1 LGHNA and CDR2 YSLEER come from the germline V gene. CDR3 sequence (DNA): TGCGCCAGCAGCCAAGACTATGAAGCGACGAACACCGGGGAGCTGTTTTTT. Translation: CASSQDYEATNTGELFF.

This clone showed up just a few times. The rearrangement uses TRBV5-1 and TRBJ2-3; 8 bases agree with TRBD2. Germline CDR1 is SGHRS and CDR2 is YFSETQ. The CDR3 runs to 14 residues. V was clipped by 4 bases and J by 6 bases; unmatched bases: 7. The CDR3 is CASSRGLDVDTQYF. The CDR3 DNA reads as TGCGCCAGCAGCCGGGGACTAGATGTGGATACGCAGTATTTT.

This chain links TRBV5-5 with TRBJ1-2; weak D call: TRBD1 (5 bases). CDR1 SGHKS and CDR2 YYEKEE come from the germline V gene (reference sequence). This CDR3 spans 16 amino acids. The V and J ends lost 4 bases and 3 bases respectively, with 19 bases between them. This CDR3 is CASSQTAQVSDYGYTF. CDR3 nucleotide sequence: TGTGCCAGCAGCCAGACAGCACAGGTTTCGGACTATGGCTACACCTTC.

The chain couples TRBV10-3 to TRBJ2-7, with D possibly matching TRBD1 (5 bases). This CDR3 is 17 amino acids long. V was clipped by 0 bases and J by 0 bases, with 15 bases between them. Germline CDR1 and CDR2: ENHRY and SYGVKD. CDR3 DNA sequence: TGTGCCATCAGTGAGTCCGGATTAGGGGCCAGCTCCTACGAGCAGTACTTC. Its translation is CAISESGLGASSYEQYF.

V and J are TRBV6-6 and TRBJ2-7; TRBD2 matches 10 bases. The CDR3 is 16 amino acids. Germline V gives CDR1 MNHNY, CDR2 SVGAGI (reference sequence). The junction had 16 bases not matched to a gene; V was cut back by 8 bases and J by 6 bases. In DNA form, the CDR3 reads TGTGCCAGCCAGTGGCGTCCAGCGGGAGGGCTGGGCGAGCAGTACTTC. Translation: CASQWRPAGGLGEQYF.

The chain is built from TRBV5-4 and TRBJ1-4, with TRBD1 identical over 9 bases. Trimming took 4 bases from V and 0 from J; bases not matched to a gene: 7. The CDR3 covers 17 residues. Looked up from germline, CDR1 is SGHNT and CDR2 is YYREEE (reference sequence). CDR3 residues: CASSRGQGLATNEKLFF. The CDR3 DNA reads TGTGCCAGCAGCCGGGGACAGGGATTGGCAACTAATGAAAAACTGTTTTTT.

The V gene is TRBV5-5, the J gene TRBJ2-3; D might be TRBD1 (5 bases). Deletions cut 3 bases from V and 0 bases from J, with 11 bases between. This CDR3 region has 15 residues. Germline CDR1 is SGHKS and CDR2 is YYEKEE (reference sequence). In DNA, the CDR3 is TGTGCCAGCAGCTGGAGACAGTTTAGCACAGATACGCAGTATTTT. It yields the protein CASSWRQFSTDTQYF.